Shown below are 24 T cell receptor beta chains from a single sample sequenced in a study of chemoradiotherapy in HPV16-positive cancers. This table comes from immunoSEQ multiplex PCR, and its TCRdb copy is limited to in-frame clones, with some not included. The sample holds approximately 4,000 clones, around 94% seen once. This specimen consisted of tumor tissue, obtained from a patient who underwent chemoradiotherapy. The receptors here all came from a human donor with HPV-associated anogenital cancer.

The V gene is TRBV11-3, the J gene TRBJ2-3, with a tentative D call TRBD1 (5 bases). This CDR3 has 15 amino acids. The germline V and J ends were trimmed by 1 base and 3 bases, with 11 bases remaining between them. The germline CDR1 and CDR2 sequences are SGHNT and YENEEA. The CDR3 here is CASSLGRAVTDTQYF. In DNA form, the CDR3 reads TGTGCCAGCAGCTTAGGCAGGGCGGTTACAGATACGCAGTATTTT.

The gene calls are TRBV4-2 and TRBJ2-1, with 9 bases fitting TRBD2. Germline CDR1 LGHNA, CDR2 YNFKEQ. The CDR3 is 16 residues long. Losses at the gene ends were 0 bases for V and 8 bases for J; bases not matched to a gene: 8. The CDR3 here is CASSQESGGSVDEQFF. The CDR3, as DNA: TGTGCCAGCAGCCAAGAAAGCGGGGGGAGCGTCGATGAGCAGTTCTTC.

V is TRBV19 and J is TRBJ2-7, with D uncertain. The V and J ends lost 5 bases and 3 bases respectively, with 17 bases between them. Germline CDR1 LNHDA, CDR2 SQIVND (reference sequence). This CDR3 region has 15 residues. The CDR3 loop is CASSSSDAIGYEQYF. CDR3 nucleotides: TGTGCCAGTAGTTCCTCGGACGCGATCGGCTACGAGCAGTACTTC.

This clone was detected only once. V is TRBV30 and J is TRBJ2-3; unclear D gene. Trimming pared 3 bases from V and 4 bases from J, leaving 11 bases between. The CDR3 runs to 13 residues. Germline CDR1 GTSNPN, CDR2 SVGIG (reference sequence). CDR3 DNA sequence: TGTGCCTGGAGCTTCACCCGGGCAGATACGCAGTATTTT. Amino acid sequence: CAWSFTRADTQYF.

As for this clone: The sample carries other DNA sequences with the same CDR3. This CDR3 reads CASSLGTGNQPQHF. The CDR3 nucleotides are TGTGCCAGCAGCTTAGGGACAGGCAATCAGCCCCAGCATTTT. The genes are TRBV7-9 and TRBJ1-5; a weak D match, TRBD1 (6 bases). V lost 1 base to trimming and J lost 2 bases, with 6 bases between them. Germline values: CDR1 SEHNR, CDR2 FQNEAQ (reference sequence). CDR3 length: 14 residues. Full variable domain (remainder filled in from reference TRBV7-9 and TRBJ1-5): DTGVSQNPRHKITKRGQNVTFRCDPISEHNRLYWYRQTLGQGPEFLTYFQNEAQLEKSRLLSDRFSAERPKGSFSTLEIQRTEQGDSAMYLCASSLGTGNQPQHFGDGTRLSIL.

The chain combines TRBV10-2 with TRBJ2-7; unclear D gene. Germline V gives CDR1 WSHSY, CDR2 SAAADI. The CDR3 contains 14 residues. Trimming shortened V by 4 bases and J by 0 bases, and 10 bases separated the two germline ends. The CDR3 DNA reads TGCGCCAGCAGTGGACACAGTTTCTCCTACGAGCAGTACTTC. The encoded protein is CASSGHSFSYEQYF.

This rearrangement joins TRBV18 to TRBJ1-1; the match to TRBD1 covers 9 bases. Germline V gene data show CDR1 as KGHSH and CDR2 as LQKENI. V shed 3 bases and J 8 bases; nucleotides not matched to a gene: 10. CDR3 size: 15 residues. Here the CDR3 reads CASSPEQGALLEAFF. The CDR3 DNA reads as TGTGCCAGCTCACCCGAACAGGGGGCGCTTCTGGAAGCTTTCTTT.

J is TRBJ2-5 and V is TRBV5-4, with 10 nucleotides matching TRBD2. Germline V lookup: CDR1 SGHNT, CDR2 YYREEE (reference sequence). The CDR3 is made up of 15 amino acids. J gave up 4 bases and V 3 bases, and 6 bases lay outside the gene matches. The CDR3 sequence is CASSSPSGSRETQYF. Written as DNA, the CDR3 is TGTGCCAGCAGCTCCCCTAGCGGGAGTAGAGAGACCCAGTACTTC. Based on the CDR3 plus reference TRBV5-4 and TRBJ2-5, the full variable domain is ETGVTQSPTHLIKTRGQQVTLRCSSQSGHNTVSWYQQALGQGPQFIFQYYREEENGRGNFPPRFSGLQFPNYSSELNVNALELDDSALYLCASSSPSGSRETQYFGPGTRLLVL.

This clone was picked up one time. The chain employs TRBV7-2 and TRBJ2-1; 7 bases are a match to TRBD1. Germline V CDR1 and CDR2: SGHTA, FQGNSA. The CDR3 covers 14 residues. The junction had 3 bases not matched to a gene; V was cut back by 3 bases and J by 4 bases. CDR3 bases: TGTGCCAGCAGCTTTCGACAGGGATACAATGAGCAGTTCTTC. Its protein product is CASSFRQGYNEQFF.

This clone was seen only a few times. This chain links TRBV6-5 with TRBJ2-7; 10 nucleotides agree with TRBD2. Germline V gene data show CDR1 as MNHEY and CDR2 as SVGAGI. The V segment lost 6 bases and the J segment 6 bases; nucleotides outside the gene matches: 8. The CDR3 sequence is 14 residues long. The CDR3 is CASSRSGRSGEQYF. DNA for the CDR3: TGTGCCAGCAGCCGTAGCGGGAGGTCGGGCGAGCAGTACTTC.

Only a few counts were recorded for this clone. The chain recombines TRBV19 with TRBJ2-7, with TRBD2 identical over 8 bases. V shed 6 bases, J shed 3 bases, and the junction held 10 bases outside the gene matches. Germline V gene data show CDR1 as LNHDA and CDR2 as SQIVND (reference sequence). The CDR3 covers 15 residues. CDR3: CASRLEAGAYYEQYF. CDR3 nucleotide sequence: TGTGCCAGTAGGTTAGAAGCGGGGGCTTACTACGAGCAGTACTTC.

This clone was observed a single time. The CDR3 DNA reads TGTGCCAGCAGTGAAGGGCCCGGGGGGCAGAGCGAGCAGTACTTC. This translates into CASSEGPGGQSEQYF. V is TRBV6-4 and J is TRBJ2-7; D may be TRBD2 (7 bases). The V end was cut by 3 bases, the J end by 6 bases, with 18 bases between. The CDR3 sequence is 15 residues long. In germline, CDR1 is MRHNA, CDR2 SNTAGT.

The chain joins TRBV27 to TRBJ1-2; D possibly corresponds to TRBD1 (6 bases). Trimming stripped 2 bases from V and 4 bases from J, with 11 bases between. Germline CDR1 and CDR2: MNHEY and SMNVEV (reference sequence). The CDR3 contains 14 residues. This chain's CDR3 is CASSLGGGFYGYTF. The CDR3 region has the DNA TGTGCCAGCAGTTTAGGGGGGGGCTTCTATGGCTACACCTTC.

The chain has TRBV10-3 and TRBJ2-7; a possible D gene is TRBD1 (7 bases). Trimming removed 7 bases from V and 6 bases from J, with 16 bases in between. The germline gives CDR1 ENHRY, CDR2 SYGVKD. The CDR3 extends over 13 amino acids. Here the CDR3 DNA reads TGTGCCATCACTCCCACCCAGGGGGGCGAGCAGTACTTC. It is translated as CAITPTQGGEQYF.

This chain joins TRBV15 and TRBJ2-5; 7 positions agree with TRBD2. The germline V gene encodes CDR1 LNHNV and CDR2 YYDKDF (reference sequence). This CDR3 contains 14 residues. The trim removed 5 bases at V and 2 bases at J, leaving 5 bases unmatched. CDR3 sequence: CATSPLGGQETQYF. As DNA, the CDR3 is TGTGCCACCAGCCCCCTGGGGGGGCAAGAGACCCAGTACTTC.

The CDR3 sequence: CASSPSEARDRVAGELFF. CDR3 DNA: TGTGCCAGCAGCCCAAGCGAGGCCCGGGACAGGGTGGCTGGGGAGCTGTTTTTT. The rearrangement joins TRBV5-6 to TRBJ2-2; 9 nucleotides line up with TRBD1. Germline CDR1 reads SGHDT; CDR2 reads YYEEEE. This CDR3 is built from 18 residues. The V gene end was trimmed by 4 bases and the J gene end by 8 bases; junction bases not matched to a gene: 18.

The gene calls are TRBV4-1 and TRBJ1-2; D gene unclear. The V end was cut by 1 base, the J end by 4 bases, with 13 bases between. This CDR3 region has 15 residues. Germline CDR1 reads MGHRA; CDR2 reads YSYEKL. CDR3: CASSQGFNWVYGYTF. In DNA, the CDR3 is TGCGCCAGCAGCCAAGGTTTTAATTGGGTCTATGGCTACACCTTC.

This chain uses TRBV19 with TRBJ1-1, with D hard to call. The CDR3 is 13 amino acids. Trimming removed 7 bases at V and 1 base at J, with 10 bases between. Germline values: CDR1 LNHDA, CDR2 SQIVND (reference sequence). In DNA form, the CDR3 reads TGTGCCAGTACGGGTACAAGGAACACTGAAGCTTTCTTT. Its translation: CASTGTRNTEAFF.

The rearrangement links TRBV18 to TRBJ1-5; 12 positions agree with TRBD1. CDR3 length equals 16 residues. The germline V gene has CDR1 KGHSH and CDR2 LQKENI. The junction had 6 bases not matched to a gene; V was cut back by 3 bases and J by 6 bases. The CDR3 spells CASSPRDRGPSQPQHF. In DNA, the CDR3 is TGTGCCAGCTCACCCCGGGACAGGGGGCCGAGTCAGCCCCAGCATTTT. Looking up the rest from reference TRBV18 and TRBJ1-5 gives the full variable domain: NAGVMQNPRHLVRRRGQEARLRCSPMKGHSHVYWYRQLPEEGLKFMVYLQKENIIDESGMPKERFSAEFPKEGPSILRIQQVVRGDSAAYFCASSPRDRGPSQPQHFGDGTRLSIL.

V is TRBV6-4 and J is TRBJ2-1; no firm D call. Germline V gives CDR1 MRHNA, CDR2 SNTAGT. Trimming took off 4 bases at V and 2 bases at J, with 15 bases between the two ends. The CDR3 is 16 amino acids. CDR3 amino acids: CASSVDGNAPYNEQFF. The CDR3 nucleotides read TGTGCCAGCAGTGTTGATGGAAACGCTCCCTACAATGAGCAGTTCTTC.

CDR3 DNA: TGTGCCAGCAGTTCACCATTCCGGGAATACAATGAGCAGTTCTTC. Translating it yields CASSSPFREYNEQFF. The chain combines TRBV27 with TRBJ2-1; a weak D match, TRBD2 (5 bases). CDR3 size: 15 residues. The V end was cut by 4 bases, the J end by 4 bases, with 14 bases between. Germline values: CDR1 MNHEY, CDR2 SMNVEV (reference sequence).

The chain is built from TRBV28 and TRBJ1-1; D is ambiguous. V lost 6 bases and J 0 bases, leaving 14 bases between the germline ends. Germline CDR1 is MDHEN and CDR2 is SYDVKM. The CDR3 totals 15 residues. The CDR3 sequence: CASSSRVSMNTEAFF. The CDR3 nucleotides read TGTGCCAGCAGCTCCCGCGTATCCATGAACACTGAAGCTTTCTTT. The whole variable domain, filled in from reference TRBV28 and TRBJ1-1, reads DVKVTQSSRYLVKRTGEKVFLECVQDMDHENMFWYRQDPGLGLRLIYFSYDVKMKEKGDIPEGYSVSREKKERFSLILESASTNQTSMYLCASSSRVSMNTEAFFGQGTRLTVV.

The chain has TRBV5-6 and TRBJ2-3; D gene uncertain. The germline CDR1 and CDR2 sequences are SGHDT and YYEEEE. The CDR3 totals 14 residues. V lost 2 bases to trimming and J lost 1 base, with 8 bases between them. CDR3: CASSFLGRTDTQYF. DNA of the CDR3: TGTGCCAGCAGCTTCTTAGGACGCACAGATACGCAGTATTTT.

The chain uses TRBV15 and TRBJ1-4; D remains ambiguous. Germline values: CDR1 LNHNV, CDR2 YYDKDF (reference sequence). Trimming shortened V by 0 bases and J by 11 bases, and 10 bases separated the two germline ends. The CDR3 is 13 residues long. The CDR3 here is CATSRDTWEKLFF. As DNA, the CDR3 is TGTGCCACCAGCAGAGATACCTGGGAGAAACTGTTTTTT. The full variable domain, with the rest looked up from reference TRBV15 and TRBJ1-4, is DAMVIQNPRYQVTQFGKPVTLSCSQTLNHNVMYWYQQKSSQAPKLLFHYYDKDFNNEADTPDNFQSRRPNTSFCFLDIRSPGLGDTAMYLCATSRDTWEKLFFGSGTQLSVL.